These 25 T cell receptor beta chains came from one sample sequenced in a study of spatial heterogeneity in lung cancer. The study, taken as a whole, reports: Mutation tallies in tumors tracked expanded intratumoral alpha and beta TCR counts.

TCRdb re-derived calls from the 5' RACE reads in MiXCR, one entry per CDR3 protein. The repertoire includes about 9,800 distinct CDR3 sequences, around half of them detected once, and around 28% sits in the top ten. Their recognized antigens are unknown. Time point specified: sample taken at primary tumor resection. The source material was lung tumor tissue, sampled at surgery. These receptors were obtained from a female donor with early-stage non-small cell lung cancer.

As to this clonotype: The junction shows a germline mismatch at one end, possibly a read error. V is TRBV28 and J is TRBJ2-2; D gene unclear. The germline gives CDR1 MDHEN, CDR2 SYDVKM. CDR3 length: 16 residues. The chain's CDR3 is CASSLYGVKNAGELFF. Here the CDR3 DNA reads TGTGCCAGCAGTTTATATGGGGTGAAGAACGCCGGGGAGCTGTTTTTT.

V gene TRBV11-2 combines with J gene TRBJ2-3; D tentatively fits TRBD1 or TRBD2 (5 bases each). Germline V gene data show CDR1 as SGHAT and CDR2 as FQNNGV. Trimming cost V 3 bases and J 0 bases, with 7 bases left between them. This CDR3 has 14 residues. The CDR3 spells CASSFRDSTDTQYF. The CDR3 region has the DNA TGTGCCAGCAGCTTTCGGGACAGCACAGATACGCAGTATTTT.

The J gene is TRBJ2-5, the V gene TRBV18, with D hard to call. This CDR3 comprises 13 residues. Germline V gives CDR1 KGHSH, CDR2 LQKENI. Trimming removed 7 bases at V and 4 bases at J, with 13 bases between. Written as DNA, the CDR3 is TGTGCCAGCTGGGCCCAGATGGGAGAGACCCAGTACTTC. It is translated as CASWAQMGETQYF.

The V gene is TRBV28, the J gene TRBJ2-7, with 9 bases identical to TRBD1. Germline values: CDR1 MDHEN, CDR2 SYDVKM. This CDR3 region has 15 residues. V lost 4 bases and J lost 5; bases outside the gene matches: 9. The CDR3 loop reads CASSSLGTGIHEQYF. The CDR3, as DNA: TGTGCCAGCAGTTCCTTAGGGACAGGGATCCACGAGCAGTACTTC.

This sequence joins TRBV12-3 or TRBV12-4 and TRBJ2-5; D might be TRBD2 (5 bases). The CDR3 consists of 11 residues. Trimming stripped 5 bases from V and 7 bases from J, with 8 bases between. The CDR3 reads CASSLGGTQYF. The DNA of the CDR3 is TGTGCCAGCAGTCTAGGAGGGACCCAGTACTTC.

The V gene is TRBV6-5, the J gene TRBJ1-6; D unclear. Germline V CDR1 and CDR2: MNHEY, SVGAGI. V was pared by 2 bases and J by 7 bases, with 9 bases between. The CDR3 is made up of 14 amino acids. CDR3 coding DNA: TGTGCCAGCAGTTACAGGGAACTGAATTCACCCCTCCACTTT. This sequence encodes CASSYRELNSPLHF.

The V and J genes are TRBV28 and TRBJ2-3; tentative D call: TRBD1 (6 bases). The CDR3 runs to 13 residues. Germline assignment: CDR1 MDHEN and CDR2 SYDVKM. Trimming took 11 bases from V and 2 from J, leaving 14 bases between them. The CDR3 here is CAWGQPNTDTQYF. The DNA for the CDR3 is TGTGCCTGGGGGCAACCAAACACAGATACGCAGTATTTT.

The chain has TRBV29-1 and TRBJ2-7; unclear D gene. This CDR3 has 11 amino acids. Trimming cost V 3 bases and J 2 bases, with 5 bases left between them. Germline lookup yields CDR1 SQVTM and CDR2 ANQGSEA. The CDR3 reads CSVEAAYEQYF. CDR3 in DNA: TGCAGCGTTGAGGCAGCCTACGAGCAGTACTTC.

Concerning this clonotype: One end of the junction varies from germline; a read error may be responsible. The chain is built from TRBV28 and TRBJ2-7, with a possible D match to TRBD1 (5 bases). CDR1 is MDHEN, CDR2 SYDVKM, per germline. This CDR3 has 13 amino acids. The CDR3 DNA reads as TGTGCCAGCAGTCCGCAGGGTAGGATCTACATGTCCTTC. Protein: CASSPQGRIYMSF.

This clonotype was seen once. The rearrangement uses TRBV2 and TRBJ2-5, with a possible D match to TRBD1 (6 bases). V was shortened by 6 bases and J by 2 bases, with 13 bases between the two germline ends. Per germline, CDR1 SNHLY and CDR2 FYNNEI. The CDR3 extends over 14 amino acids. In nucleotides, the CDR3 is TGTGCCAGCAGAGGGGACATACGACAAGAGACCCAGTACTTC. Residues: CASRGDIRQETQYF.

V and J are TRBV14 and TRBJ2-1; TRBD1 agrees at 10 bases. V lost 3 bases, J lost 6 bases, and 8 bases stayed unmatched. The CDR3 spans 16 residues. Germline loops: CDR1 SGHDN, CDR2 FVKESK. CDR3 amino acids: CASSQAWGTGVNEQFF. The CDR3 DNA sequence: TGTGCCAGCAGCCAGGCGTGGGGGACAGGGGTCAATGAGCAGTTCTTC. Variable domain in full (rest from reference TRBV14 and TRBJ2-1): EAGVTQFPSHSVIEKGQTVTLRCDPISGHDNLYWYRRVMGKEIKFLLHFVKESKQDESGMPNNRFLAERTGGTYSTLKVQPAELEDSGVYFCASSQAWGTGVNEQFFGPGTRLTVL.

The chain uses TRBV12-3 or TRBV12-4 and TRBJ2-5, with TRBD1 matching 7 bases. CDR3 length: 13 amino acids. The trim removed 6 bases at V and 1 base at J, leaving 2 bases unmatched. In DNA form, the CDR3 reads TGTGCCAGCAGGGGGACAGCCCAAGAGACCCAGTACTTC. Its translation: CASRGTAQETQYF.

V is TRBV28 and J is TRBJ2-7; the D gene is possibly TRBD2 (7 bases). Between the trimmed V and J ends, which lost 7 bases and 7 bases, there was a span of 17 bases. The CDR3 is 13 residues long. CDR1 and CDR2 (germline): MDHEN, SYDVKM. The CDR3 DNA reads as TGTGCCAGCACTGGTGGGGGGGCGAGGGAGCAGTACTTC. Translating gives CASTGGGAREQYF.

This clonotype appeared a few times. This rearrangement joins TRBV29-1 to TRBJ1-1; no clear D. Between the trimmed V and J ends, which lost 0 bases and 8 bases, there was a span of 7 bases. The V gene's germline CDR1 is SQVTM and CDR2 ANQGSEA. The CDR3 loop spans 11 amino acids. CDR3 in amino acids: CSVEDRMEAFF. The CDR3 DNA is TGCAGCGTTGAAGACAGGATGGAAGCTTTCTTT.

The chain has TRBV6-6 and TRBJ1-2; D might be TRBD1 (6 bases). Germline V gene data show CDR1 as MNHNY and CDR2 as SVGAGI (reference sequence). Trimming shortened V by 2 bases and J by 2 bases, and 6 bases separated the two germline ends. The CDR3 has 13 amino acids. CDR3 residues: CASSYGGNYGYTF. DNA of the CDR3: TGTGCCAGCAGTTACGGGGGCAACTATGGCTACACCTTC.

The chain uses TRBV2 and TRBJ2-7; 7 bases fit TRBD1. Trimming at V came to 1 base and at J to 6 bases, leaving 6 bases not matched to a gene. The CDR3 runs to 14 residues. The germline gives CDR1 SNHLY, CDR2 FYNNEI. The CDR3 nucleotides are TGTGCCAGCAGTGAAGGGCAGGGGGTTGGCGAGCAGTACTTC. Residues: CASSEGQGVGEQYF.

The genes are TRBV5-4 and TRBJ1-2; D unclear. Between the trimmed V and J ends, which lost 0 bases and 4 bases, there was a span of 13 bases. Germline assignment: CDR1 SGHNT and CDR2 YYREEE (reference sequence). The length of the CDR3 is 15 residues. The chain's CDR3 is CASSLGTQIRYGYTF. CDR3 coding DNA: TGTGCCAGCAGCTTGGGGACTCAAATCCGCTATGGCTACACCTTC.

This clonotype was seen only a few times. The V call is TRBV7-2, the J call TRBJ2-2, with 8 bases that match TRBD2. The V segment lost 4 bases and the J segment 1 base; nucleotides outside the gene matches: 5. Germline V gene data show CDR1 as SGHTA and CDR2 as FQGNSA. The CDR3 is made up of 16 amino acids. In DNA, the CDR3 is TGTGCCAGCAGCTATGGGCTAGCGGGGAACACCGGGGAGCTGTTTTTT. Translation: CASSYGLAGNTGELFF.

The chain has TRBV28 and TRBJ2-1, with 12 bases identical to TRBD2. There are 14 residues in the CDR3. V shed 3 bases and J 14 bases; nucleotides not matched to a gene: 8. Germline values: CDR1 MDHEN, CDR2 SYDVKM. In DNA form, the CDR3 reads TGTGCCAGCAGTTTCGGACTAGCGGGGCGGTGGGAGTTCTTC. Translating it yields CASSFGLAGRWEFF.

V usage is TRBV5-4 and J usage is TRBJ2-3; D not resolved. V lost 0 bases and J 10 bases, leaving 9 bases between the germline ends. The CDR3 sequence is 12 residues long. Germline assignment: CDR1 SGHNT and CDR2 YYREEE (reference sequence). In DNA, the CDR3 is TGTGCCAGCAGCTTGGTGGGCTACTCGCAGTATTTT. Translated: CASSLVGYSQYF. Full variable domain (rest looked up from reference TRBV5-4 and TRBJ2-3): ETGVTQSPTHLIKTRGQQVTLRCSSQSGHNTVSWYQQALGQGPQFIFQYYREEENGRGNFPPRFSGLQFPNYSSELNVNALELDDSALYLCASSLVGYSQYFGPGTRLTVL.

The chain employs TRBV7-6 and TRBJ1-1, with D possibly TRBD1 on 5 matching bases. Germline loops: CDR1 SGHVS, CDR2 FNYEAQ. The V and J ends lost 2 bases and 8 bases respectively, with 15 bases between them. The CDR3 runs 14 residues. The CDR3: CASSLLGRGREAFF. Written as DNA, the CDR3 is TGTGCCAGCAGCTTACTAGGGAGGGGACGGGAAGCTTTCTTT.

The chain combines TRBV7-2 with TRBJ1-1; D unresolved. The CDR3 is made up of 13 amino acids. In germline, CDR1 is SGHTA, CDR2 FQGNSA. V was clipped by 1 base and J by 6 bases, with 9 bases between them. The CDR3, as DNA: TGTGCCAGCAGCTTAGGATTCCCTTCTGAAGCTTTCTTT. Amino acids: CASSLGFPSEAFF.

This clonotype was observed a few times. The chain combines TRBV6-1 with TRBJ2-5; D may be TRBD1 (7 bases). Looked up from germline, CDR1 is MNHNS and CDR2 is SASEGT. V was trimmed by 7 bases and J by 7 bases, leaving 19 bases between them. There are 14 residues in the CDR3. The CDR3 DNA reads as TGTGCCAGCAAGGGCACAGGGGAGGTGAGGACCCAGTACTTC. Translated: CASKGTGEVRTQYF.

The gene calls are TRBV12-3 or TRBV12-4 and TRBJ2-7; unclear D gene. The V end lost 6 bases, the J end lost 7 bases, and 16 bases lay between the germline ends. This CDR3 has 13 amino acids. The CDR3 sequence is CASSSGTLGEQYF. The DNA of the CDR3 is TGTGCCAGCAGCTCGGGTACCCTCGGAGAGCAGTACTTC.

CDR3 in amino acids: CAISESAGLRETQYF. The CDR3 DNA is TGTGCCATCAGTGAGTCGGCGGGGTTGAGGGAGACCCAGTACTTC. J is TRBJ2-5 and V is TRBV10-3; a weak D match, TRBD2 (6 bases). V was cut by 0 bases and J by 5 bases, with 13 bases left in between. Germline CDR1 ENHRY, CDR2 SYGVKD. This CDR3 region has 15 residues.